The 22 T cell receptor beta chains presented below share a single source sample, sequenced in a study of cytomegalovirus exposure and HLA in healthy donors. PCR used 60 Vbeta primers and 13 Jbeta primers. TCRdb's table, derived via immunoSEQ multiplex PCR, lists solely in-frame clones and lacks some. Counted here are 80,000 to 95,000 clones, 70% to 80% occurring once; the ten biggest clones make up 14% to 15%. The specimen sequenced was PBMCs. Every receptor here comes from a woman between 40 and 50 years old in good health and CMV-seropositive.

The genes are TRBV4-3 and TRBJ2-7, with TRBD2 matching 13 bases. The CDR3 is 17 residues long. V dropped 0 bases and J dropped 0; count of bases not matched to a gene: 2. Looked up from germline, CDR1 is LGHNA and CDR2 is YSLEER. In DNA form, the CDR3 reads TGCGCCAGCAGCCAAGATCGGACTAGCGGGAGCTCCTACGAGCAGTACTTC. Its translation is CASSQDRTSGSSYEQYF.

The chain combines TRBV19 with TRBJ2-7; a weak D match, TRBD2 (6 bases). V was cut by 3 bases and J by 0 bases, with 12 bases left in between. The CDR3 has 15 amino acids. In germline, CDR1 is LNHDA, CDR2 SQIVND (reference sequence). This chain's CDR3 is CASSIPGATSYEQYF. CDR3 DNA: TGTGCCAGTAGTATTCCGGGAGCCACCTCCTACGAGCAGTACTTC.

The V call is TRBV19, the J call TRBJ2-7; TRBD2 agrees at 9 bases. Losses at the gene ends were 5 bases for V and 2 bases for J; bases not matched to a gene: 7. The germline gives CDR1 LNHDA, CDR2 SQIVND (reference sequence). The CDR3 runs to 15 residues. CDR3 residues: CASSFGTSRAYEQYF. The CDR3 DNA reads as TGTGCCAGTAGTTTTGGGACTAGCAGAGCCTACGAGCAGTACTTC.

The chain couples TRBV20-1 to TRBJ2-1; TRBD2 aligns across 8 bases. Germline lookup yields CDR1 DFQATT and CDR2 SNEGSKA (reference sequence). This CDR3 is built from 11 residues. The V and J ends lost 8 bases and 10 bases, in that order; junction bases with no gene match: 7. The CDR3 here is CSPLGGEEQFF. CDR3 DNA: TGCAGTCCCCTCGGGGGGGAGGAGCAGTTCTTC.

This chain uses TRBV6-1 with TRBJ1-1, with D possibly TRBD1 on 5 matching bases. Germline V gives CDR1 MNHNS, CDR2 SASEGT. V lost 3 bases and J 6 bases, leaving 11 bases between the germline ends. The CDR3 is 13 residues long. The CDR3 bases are TGTGCCAGCAGTGAGGGGGGGAGTGCTGAAGCTTTCTTT. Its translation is CASSEGGSAEAFF.

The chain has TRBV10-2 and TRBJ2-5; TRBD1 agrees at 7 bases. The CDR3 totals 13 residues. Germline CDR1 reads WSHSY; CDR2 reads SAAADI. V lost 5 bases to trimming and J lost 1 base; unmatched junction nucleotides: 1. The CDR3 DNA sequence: TGCGCCAGCAGTCGGGACAGCCAAGAGACCCAGTACTTC. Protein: CASSRDSQETQYF.

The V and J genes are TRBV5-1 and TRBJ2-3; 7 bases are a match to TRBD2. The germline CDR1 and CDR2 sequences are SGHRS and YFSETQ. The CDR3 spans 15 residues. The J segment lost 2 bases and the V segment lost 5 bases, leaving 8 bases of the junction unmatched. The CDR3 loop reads CASRRALADTDTQYF. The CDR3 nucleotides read TGCGCCAGCAGGCGGGCCCTAGCGGACACAGATACGCAGTATTTT.

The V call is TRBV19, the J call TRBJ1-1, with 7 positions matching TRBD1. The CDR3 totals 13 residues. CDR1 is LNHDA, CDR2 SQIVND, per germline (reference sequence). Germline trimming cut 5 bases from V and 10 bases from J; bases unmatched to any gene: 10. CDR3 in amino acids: CASSSRDRDRAFF. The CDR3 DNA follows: TGTGCCAGTAGTTCCCGGGACCGGGACAGAGCTTTCTTT.

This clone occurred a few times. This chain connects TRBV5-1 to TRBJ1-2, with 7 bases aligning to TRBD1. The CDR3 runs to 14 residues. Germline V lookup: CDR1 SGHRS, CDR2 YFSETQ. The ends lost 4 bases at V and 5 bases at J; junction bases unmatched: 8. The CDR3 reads CASSRGTADYGYTF. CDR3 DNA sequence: TGCGCCAGCAGCAGAGGGACAGCCGATTATGGCTACACCTTC.

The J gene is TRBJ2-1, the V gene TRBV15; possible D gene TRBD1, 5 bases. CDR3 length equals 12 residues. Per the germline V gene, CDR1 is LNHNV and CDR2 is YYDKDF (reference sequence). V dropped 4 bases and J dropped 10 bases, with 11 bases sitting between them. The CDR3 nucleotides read TGTGCCACCAGCAAAACAGGTTTGGAGCAGTTCTTC. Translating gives CATSKTGLEQFF. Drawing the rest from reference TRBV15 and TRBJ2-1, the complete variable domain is DAMVIQNPRYQVTQFGKPVTLSCSQTLNHNVMYWYQQKSSQAPKLLFHYYDKDFNNEADTPDNFQSRRPNTSFCFLDIRSPGLGDTAMYLCATSKTGLEQFFGPGTRLTVL.

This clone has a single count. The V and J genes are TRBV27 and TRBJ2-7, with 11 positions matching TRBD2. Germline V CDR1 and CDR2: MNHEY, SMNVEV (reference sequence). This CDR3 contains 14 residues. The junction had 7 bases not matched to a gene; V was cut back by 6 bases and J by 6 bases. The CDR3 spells CASRLAGGPVEQYF. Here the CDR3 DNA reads TGTGCCAGCAGGTTAGCGGGGGGGCCAGTCGAGCAGTACTTC.

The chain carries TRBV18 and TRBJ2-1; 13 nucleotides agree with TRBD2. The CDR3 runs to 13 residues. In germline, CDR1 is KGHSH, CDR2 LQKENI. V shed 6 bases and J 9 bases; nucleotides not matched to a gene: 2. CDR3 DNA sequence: TGTGCCAGCTCTCGACTAGCGGGAGGTGAGCAGTTCTTC. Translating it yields CASSRLAGGEQFF.

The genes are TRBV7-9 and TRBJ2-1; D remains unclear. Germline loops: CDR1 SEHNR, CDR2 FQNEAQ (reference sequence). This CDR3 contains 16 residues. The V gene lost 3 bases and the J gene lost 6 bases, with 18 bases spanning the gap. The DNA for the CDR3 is TGTGCCAGCAGCTTTTTTACGGCTAGTAGTCTCAATGAGCAGTTCTTC. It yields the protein CASSFFTASSLNEQFF.

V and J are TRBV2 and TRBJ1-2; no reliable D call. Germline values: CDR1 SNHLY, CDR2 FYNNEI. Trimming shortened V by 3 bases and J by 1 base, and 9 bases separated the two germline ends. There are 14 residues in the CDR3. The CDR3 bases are TGTGCCAGCAGTGACCAGTCCTTTAACTATGGCTACACCTTC. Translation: CASSDQSFNYGYTF.

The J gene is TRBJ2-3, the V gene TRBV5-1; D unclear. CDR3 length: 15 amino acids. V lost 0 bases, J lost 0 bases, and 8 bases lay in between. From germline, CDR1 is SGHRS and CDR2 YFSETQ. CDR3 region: CASSLESVSTDTQYF. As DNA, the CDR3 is TGCGCCAGCAGCTTGGAGAGCGTAAGCACAGATACGCAGTATTTT.

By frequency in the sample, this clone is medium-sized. The CDR3: CASSEATTESYGYTF. CDR3 DNA: TGTGCCAGCAGTGAAGCCACGACAGAATCCTATGGCTACACCTTC. V gene TRBV25-1 combines with J gene TRBJ1-2; D may be TRBD1 (5 bases). The ends were cut back, 2 bases at V and 4 bases at J, with 14 bases in the middle. CDR1 and CDR2 from the germline V gene are MGHDK and SYGVNS. This CDR3 region has 15 residues.

The chain's CDR3 is CASSAINTGELFF. CDR3 coding DNA: TGTGCCAGCAGTGCCATTAACACCGGGGAGCTGTTTTTT. This chain connects TRBV2 to TRBJ2-2, with D unclear. Trimming cost V 4 bases and J 2 bases, with 5 bases left between them. Germline V lookup: CDR1 SNHLY, CDR2 FYNNEI. There are 13 residues in the CDR3.

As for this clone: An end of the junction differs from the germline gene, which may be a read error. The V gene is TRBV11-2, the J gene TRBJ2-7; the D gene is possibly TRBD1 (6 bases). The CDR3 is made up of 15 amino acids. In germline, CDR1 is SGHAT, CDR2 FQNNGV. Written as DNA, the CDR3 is TGTGCCAGCAGCGTAGACAGGTCCTTCTCCTACGAGCAGTACTTC. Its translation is CASSVDRSFSYEQYF.

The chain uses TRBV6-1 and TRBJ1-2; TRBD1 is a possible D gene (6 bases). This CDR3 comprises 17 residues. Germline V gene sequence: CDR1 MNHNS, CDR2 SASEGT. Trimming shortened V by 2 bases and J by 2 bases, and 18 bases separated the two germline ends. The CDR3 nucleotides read TGTGCCAGCAGTGAATCGCGACTCAGGGGCCCAAACTATGGCTACACCTTC. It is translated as CASSESRLRGPNYGYTF.

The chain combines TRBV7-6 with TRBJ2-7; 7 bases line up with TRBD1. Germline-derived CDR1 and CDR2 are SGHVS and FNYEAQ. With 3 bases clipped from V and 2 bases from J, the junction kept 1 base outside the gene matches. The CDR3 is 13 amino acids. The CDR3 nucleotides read TGTGCCAGCAGCTTCGACAGGGCCTACGAGCAGTACTTC. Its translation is CASSFDRAYEQYF.

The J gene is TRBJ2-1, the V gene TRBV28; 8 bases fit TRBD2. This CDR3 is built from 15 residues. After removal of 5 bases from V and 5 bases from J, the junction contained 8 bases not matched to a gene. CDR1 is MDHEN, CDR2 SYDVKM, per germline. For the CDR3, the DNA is TGTGCCAGCAGTCGGGGACTAGACCTAAACAATGAGCAGTTCTTC. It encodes CASSRGLDLNNEQFF.

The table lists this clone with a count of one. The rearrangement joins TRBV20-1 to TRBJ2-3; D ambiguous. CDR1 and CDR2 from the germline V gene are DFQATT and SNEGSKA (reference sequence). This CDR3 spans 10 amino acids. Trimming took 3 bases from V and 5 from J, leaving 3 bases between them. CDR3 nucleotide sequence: TGCAGTGCTAGCCTAGATACGCAGTATTTT. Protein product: CSASLDTQYF.